The 18 T cell receptor beta chains below all came from one sample that was sequenced in a study of early T cells in non-severe SARS-CoV-2 infection. MiXCR, run by TCRdb on the 5' RACE reads, gives a single entry per CDR3 protein. The sample yields around 30,000 distinct CDR3 sequences, about 5.8% seen once. Sample: whole blood. The receptors stem from an adult who was a healthcare worker with PCR-confirmed SARS-CoV-2 infection or an uninfected control (not recorded which).

This clonotype was detected only once. The rearrangement uses TRBV18 and TRBJ1-6, with D possibly TRBD1 on 5 matching bases. Germline lookup yields CDR1 KGHSH and CDR2 LQKENI. The CDR3 consists of 18 residues. V was trimmed by 1 base and J by 0 bases, leaving 13 bases between them. CDR3 amino acids: CASSPQIIDSSYNSPLHF. The CDR3 DNA reads as TGTGCCAGCTCACCACAGATAATAGACAGCTCCTATAATTCACCCCTCCACTTT.

This clonotype has at least ten counts. The chain joins TRBV7-8 to TRBJ2-7; D is undetermined. CDR1 and CDR2 from the germline V gene are SGHVS and FQNEAQ. V was pared by 0 bases and J by 2 bases, with 5 bases between. This CDR3 region has 13 residues. CDR3 DNA: TGTGCCAGCAGCTTAGCGGCAGCCTACGAGCAGTACTTC. The encoded protein is CASSLAAAYEQYF.

The table lists this clonotype with many counts. This chain connects TRBV7-6 to TRBJ1-1; TRBD1 matches 8 bases. Germline lookup yields CDR1 SGHVS and CDR2 FNYEAQ. This CDR3 spans 13 amino acids. V dropped 5 bases and J dropped 4; count of bases not matched to a gene: 3. The CDR3 DNA reads TGTGCCAGCAGCCAAGACAGGGGCACTGAAGCTTTCTTT. Translating gives CASSQDRGTEAFF.

The chain couples TRBV5-1 to TRBJ2-7; no clear D. Between the trimmed V and J ends, which lost 4 bases and 0 bases, there was a span of 11 bases. The CDR3 runs 14 residues. Per the germline V gene, CDR1 is SGHRS and CDR2 is YFSETQ. The CDR3 spells CASSVEKFSYEQYF. CDR3 bases: TGCGCCAGCAGCGTCGAGAAGTTCTCCTACGAGCAGTACTTC. The whole variable domain, filled in from reference TRBV5-1 and TRBJ2-7, reads KAGVTQTPRYLIKTRGQQVTLSCSPISGHRSVSWYQQTPGQGLQFLFEYFSETQRNKGNFPGRFSGRQFSNSRSEMNVSTLELGDSALYLCASSVEKFSYEQYFGPGTRLTVT.

The rearrangement uses TRBV28 and TRBJ2-6, with D perhaps being TRBD1 or TRBD2 (5 bases each). Between the trimmed V and J ends, which lost 3 bases and 0 bases, there was a span of 12 bases. Per germline, CDR1 MDHEN and CDR2 SYDVKM. CDR3 size: 17 residues. CDR3 region: CASSLVGRTSGANVLTF. DNA of the CDR3: TGTGCCAGCAGTTTGGTGGGACGTACCTCTGGGGCCAACGTCCTGACTTTC.

This clonotype was counted at least ten times. The chain employs TRBV30 and TRBJ1-2, with D maybe TRBD1 (5 bases). The V end was cut by 0 bases, the J end by 2 bases, with 7 bases between. CDR3 length: 13 residues. Looked up from germline, CDR1 is GTSNPN and CDR2 is SVGIG (reference sequence). CDR3 amino acids: CAWSVQVNYGYTF. DNA for the CDR3: TGTGCCTGGAGTGTACAGGTGAACTATGGCTACACCTTC. Drawing the rest from reference TRBV30 and TRBJ1-2, the complete variable domain is SQTIHQWPATLVQPVGSPLSLECTVEGTSNPNLYWYRQAAGRGLQLLFYSVGIGQISSEVPQNLSASRPQDRQFILSSKKLLLSDSGFYLCAWSVQVNYGYTFGSGTRLTVV.

This clonotype turned up a few times. The rearrangement uses TRBV20-1 and TRBJ2-5; 8 bases agree with TRBD2. The CDR3 is 15 amino acids. CDR1 and CDR2 (germline): DFQATT, SNEGSKA (reference sequence). J lost 5 bases, V lost 3 bases, and 11 bases had no gene match. As DNA, the CDR3 is TGCAGTGCTAGCCCCGGGGGGGCCTCGGCGGAGACCCAGTACTTC. Translating gives CSASPGGASAETQYF.

This clonotype was counted at least ten times. The chain uses TRBV6-6 and TRBJ2-3, with D perhaps TRBD2 (5 bases). The CDR3 contains 14 residues. Germline V gene lookup returns CDR1 MNHNY and CDR2 SVGAGI (reference sequence). V lost 0 bases, J lost 6 bases, and 10 bases lay in between. The CDR3 region has the DNA TGTGCCAGCAGTTACTCGAGGGTCCCCGATACGCAGTATTTT. This encodes CASSYSRVPDTQYF.

Many counts were recorded for this clonotype. The CDR3: CASTALGQNYGYTF. CDR3 DNA: TGTGCCAGCACCGCGCTCGGACAGAACTATGGCTACACCTTC. The V gene is TRBV7-8, the J gene TRBJ1-2; D may be TRBD1 (6 bases). The CDR3 covers 14 residues. V was cut by 7 bases and J by 2 bases, with 14 bases left in between. Germline lookup yields CDR1 SGHVS and CDR2 FQNEAQ.

This clonotype was observed at least ten times. J is TRBJ2-3 and V is TRBV25-1; 8 bases are shared with TRBD2. The junction had 13 bases not matched to a gene; V was cut back by 2 bases and J by 3 bases. The germline V gene has CDR1 MGHDK and CDR2 SYGVNS. The CDR3 extends over 18 amino acids. The CDR3 protein is CASSETRGVAGPTDTQYF. DNA of the CDR3: TGTGCCAGCAGTGAAACCCGGGGGGTAGCGGGGCCTACAGATACGCAGTATTTT.

This clonotype appeared many times. J is TRBJ2-3 and V is TRBV14; 8 bases map to TRBD1. CDR1 SGHDN and CDR2 FVKESK come from the germline V gene. This CDR3 has 13 amino acids. With V trimmed by 4 bases and J by 8 bases, 5 bases remained unmatched. The DNA of the CDR3 is TGTGCCAGCAGCCGGGACAGGTTTGCTACGCAGTATTTT. It translates to CASSRDRFATQYF.

The table lists this clonotype with many counts. The V call is TRBV2, the J call TRBJ2-1; the D is unclear. This CDR3 is built from 14 residues. V lost 1 base to trimming and J lost 8 bases, with 12 bases between them. CDR1 is SNHLY, CDR2 FYNNEI, per germline. CDR3 sequence: CASSEGWVSDEQFF. The CDR3, as DNA: TGTGCCAGCAGTGAAGGCTGGGTCAGTGATGAGCAGTTCTTC.

This clonotype was recorded at least ten times. This chain connects TRBV28 to TRBJ1-5; TRBD1 matches 10 bases. Germline V gene sequence: CDR1 MDHEN, CDR2 SYDVKM. The CDR3 extends over 14 amino acids. V dropped 5 bases and J dropped 5; count of bases not matched to a gene: 3. This CDR3 is CASSPGTGDQPQHF. For the CDR3, the DNA is TGTGCCAGCAGTCCCGGGACAGGGGATCAGCCCCAGCATTTT.

This clonotype was counted many times. The CDR3 here is CSARGSGNYGYTF. CDR3 in DNA: TGCAGTGCTAGAGGGTCGGGGAACTATGGCTACACCTTC. V usage is TRBV20-1 and J usage is TRBJ1-2; D not resolved. The CDR3 loop spans 13 amino acids. Per germline, CDR1 DFQATT and CDR2 SNEGSKA (reference sequence). The V gene lost 1 base and the J gene lost 2 bases, with 8 bases spanning the gap.

The rearrangement links TRBV20-1 to TRBJ2-7, with 12 positions matching TRBD1. This CDR3 is 15 amino acids long. Germline values: CDR1 DFQATT, CDR2 SNEGSKA (reference sequence). The J segment lost 5 bases and the V segment lost 3 bases, leaving 8 bases of the junction unmatched. CDR3 in amino acids: CSASSGQGAFNEQYF. The CDR3 DNA sequence: TGCAGTGCTAGTTCGGGACAGGGGGCATTCAACGAGCAGTACTTC.

This clonotype was detected ten times or more. The V gene is TRBV10-3, the J gene TRBJ1-2, with a weak D call TRBD1 (5 bases). This CDR3 contains 12 residues. Trimming shortened V by 6 bases and J by 12 bases, and 17 bases separated the two germline ends. Germline CDR1 is ENHRY and CDR2 is SYGVKD. The CDR3 bases are TGTGCCATCAGCCTTAACGACAGTCCCCACACCTTC. As protein: CAISLNDSPHTF.

CDR3 sequence (DNA): TGTGCCAGCAGTTTAGCGATGAAGTGGGGCCTTGAAGCTTTCTTT. Translation: CASSLAMKWGLEAFF. The chain recombines TRBV12-3 or TRBV12-4 with TRBJ1-1, with a weak D call TRBD1 (5 bases). The CDR3 is 15 amino acids. The V gene lost 0 bases and the J gene lost 7 bases, with 15 bases spanning the gap.

This clonotype was recorded many times. The chain recombines TRBV3-1 with TRBJ2-7; tentatively, D is TRBD2 (6 bases). The CDR3 sequence is 13 residues long. Germline-derived CDR1 and CDR2 are LGHDT and YNNKEL (reference sequence). V lost 4 bases to trimming and J lost 6 bases, with 13 bases between them. CDR3 sequence reads: CASSRGRSGEQYF. DNA of the CDR3: TGTGCCAGCAGCCGGGGGAGGTCCGGCGAGCAGTACTTC.